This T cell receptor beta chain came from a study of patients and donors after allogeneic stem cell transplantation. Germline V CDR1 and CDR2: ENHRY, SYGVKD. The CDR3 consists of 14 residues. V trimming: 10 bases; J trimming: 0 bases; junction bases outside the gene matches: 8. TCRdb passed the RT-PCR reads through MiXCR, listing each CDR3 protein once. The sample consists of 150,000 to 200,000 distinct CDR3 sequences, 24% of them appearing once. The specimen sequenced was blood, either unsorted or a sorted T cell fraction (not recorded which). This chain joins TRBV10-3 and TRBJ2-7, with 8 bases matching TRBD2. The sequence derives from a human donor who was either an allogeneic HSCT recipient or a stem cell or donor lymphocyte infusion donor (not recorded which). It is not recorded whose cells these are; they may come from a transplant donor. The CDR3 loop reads CATRLGTSSYEQYF. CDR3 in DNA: TGTGCCACGAGGTTGGGGACTAGCTCCTACGAGCAGTACTTC.